This T cell receptor beta chain appears in the sequencing data of a study of T cell responses to AZD1222 COVID-19 vaccine. General study results and limits: Repertoires were sampled only after the peak T cell response.

Clones were read by immunoSEQ multiplex PCR, and TCRdb kept only the in-frame ones, dropping some. The table includes 110,000 to 150,000 clones, over 75% detected once. Regarding this clone: Its antigen remains unknown.

The V end was cut by 7 bases, the J end by 6 bases, with 18 bases between. Germline V CDR1 and CDR2: SQVTM, ANQGSEA. The CDR3 contains 13 residues. This receptor was identified in an adult in good health. Sequenced material: peripheral blood, taken on day 0 of AZD1222 vaccination. The chain links TRBV29-1 to TRBJ1-2, with D possibly TRBD1 on 5 matching bases. The CDR3 DNA reads TGCAGCGCAGAACAGGAGCTCCTCCATGGCTACACCTTC. Residues: CSAEQELLHGYTF. Full variable domain (rest looked up from reference TRBV29-1 and TRBJ1-2): SAVISQKPSRDICQRGTSLTIQCQVDSQVTMMFWYRQQPGQSLTLIATANQGSEATYESGFVIDKFPISRPNLTFSTLTVSNMSPEDSSIYLCSAEQELLHGYTFGSGTRLTVV.